Reported below is one TCR beta chain. The data are from a study of blood T cells in healthy people across ages. Isolation of PBMCs gave at least 6 million cells per sample. The authors ran a second PCR of about 6 to 11 cycles using a sample-barcoded 5' primer and a J-beta primer mix. TCRdb re-called the 5' RACE reads with MiXCR, one entry per CDR3 protein. In the table there are roughly 730,000 distinct CDR3 sequences, more than 55% of which are singletons. V gave up 0 bases and J gave up 7 bases; unmatched junction bases: 5. The CDR3 is made up of 16 amino acids. Per the germline V gene, CDR1 is LGHNA and CDR2 is YNFKEQ.

V usage is TRBV4-2 and J usage is TRBJ1-4; 10 bases agree with TRBD1. The source material was blood. The receptor was isolated from a man in his forties in good health. CDR3 residues: CASSQELDRGFEKLFF. For the CDR3, the DNA is TGTGCCAGCAGCCAAGAATTGGACAGGGGGTTTGAAAAACTGTTTTTT.